These T cell receptor beta chains were read from a single sample in a study of shared clonotypes between healthy human individuals. Here immunoSEQ multiplex PCR was the method, and the copy in TCRdb shows in-frame clones only, minus some. The table lists 850,000 to 1,200,000 clones, about 70% of them singletons. Sequencing was carried out using memory CD4+ T cells sorted from blood. All receptors derive from a man aged 18 to 29 in good health. Each CDR3 is given with its conserved first and last residue. The D gene is left open where the match is weak. Clone size appears in some rows only: once, few, many, or a class for an expanded clone.

j_call: TRBJ1-5
clone_size: -
v_call: TRBV19
d_call: -
cdr3_nt: TGTGCCTGTCGGGGGAAGGGGAGCAATCAGCCCCAGCATTTT
cdr3_aa: CACRGKGSNQPQHF

j_call: TRBJ2-3
clone_size: once
v_call: TRBV2
d_call: TRBD2
cdr3_nt: TGTGCCAGCGGTGGACCCGGGACTAACGTCAATACGCAGTATTTT
cdr3_aa: CASGGPGTNVNTQYF

j_call: TRBJ2-7
clone_size: once
v_call: TRBV30
d_call: -
cdr3_nt: TGTGCCTGGAGGACAGGATACGAGCAGTACTTC
cdr3_aa: CAWRTGYEQYF

j_call: TRBJ1-3
clone_size: -
v_call: TRBV7-9
d_call: TRBD1
cdr3_nt: TGTGCCAGCAGCCTCGGGACAGGGGGCGCGTCGTCATATGGAAACACCATATATTTT
cdr3_aa: CASSLGTGGASSYGNTIYF

j_call: TRBJ2-5
clone_size: -
v_call: TRBV11-3
d_call: -
cdr3_nt: TGTGCCAGCAGCTCCTTTTCTATGCTAGAGACCCAGTACTTC
cdr3_aa: CASSSFSMLETQYF

j_call: TRBJ2-2
clone_size: -
v_call: TRBV18
d_call: -
cdr3_nt: TGTGCCAGCTCACCACCGACCCGGACCGGGGAGCTGTTTTTT
cdr3_aa: CASSPPTRTGELFF

j_call: TRBJ2-2
clone_size: many
v_call: TRBV10-2
d_call: -
cdr3_nt: TGCGCCAGCACCCCTCAGGCGGGGAACACCGGGGAGCTGTTTTTT
cdr3_aa: CASTPQAGNTGELFF

j_call: TRBJ1-1
clone_size: -
v_call: TRBV5-1
d_call: -
cdr3_nt: TGCGCCAGCAGCTTGAGTGGGTCGAGCACTGAAGCTTTCTTT
cdr3_aa: CASSLSGSSTEAFF

j_call: TRBJ2-5
clone_size: few
v_call: TRBV20-1
d_call: -
cdr3_nt: TGCAGTGCTGCCCGGGGGGAGACCCAGTACTTC
cdr3_aa: CSAARGETQYF

j_call: TRBJ2-1
clone_size: -
v_call: TRBV6-4
d_call: -
cdr3_nt: TGTGCCAGCAGTGATGAGGCCCGAGCCCAGTTCTTC
cdr3_aa: CASSDEARAQFF

j_call: TRBJ1-3
clone_size: -
v_call: TRBV30
d_call: -
cdr3_nt: TGTGCCTGGAGTGGGATCAGAGGAAACACCATATATTTT
cdr3_aa: CAWSGIRGNTIYF

j_call: TRBJ2-3
clone_size: once
v_call: TRBV5-6
d_call: -
cdr3_nt: TGTGCCAGCAGCCCGGGTAGCACAGATACGCAGTATTTT
cdr3_aa: CASSPGSTDTQYF

j_call: TRBJ2-3
clone_size: few
v_call: TRBV5-1
d_call: -
cdr3_nt: TGCGCCAGCAGCTTGGGGAACATAGATGCAGATACGCAGTATTTT
cdr3_aa: CASSLGNIDADTQYF

j_call: TRBJ1-4
clone_size: -
v_call: TRBV4-1
d_call: -
cdr3_nt: TGCGCCAGCAGCCACATTGGGCAGGTCTTAGAAAAACTGTTTTTT
cdr3_aa: CASSHIGQVLEKLFF

j_call: TRBJ2-2
clone_size: -
v_call: TRBV9
d_call: TRBD2
cdr3_nt: TGTGCCAGCAGTGAGCGGGAACAGTCCAACACCGGGGAGCTGTTTTTT
cdr3_aa: CASSEREQSNTGELFF

j_call: TRBJ2-5
clone_size: -
v_call: TRBV7-7
d_call: -
cdr3_nt: TGTGCTAGCAGCTTAGAAGGGAGTGGTGAGACCCAGTACTTC
cdr3_aa: CASSLEGSGETQYF

j_call: TRBJ1-3
clone_size: few
v_call: TRBV9
d_call: -
cdr3_nt: TGTGCCAGCAGCGTAGGAGTCGGAAACACCATATATTTT
cdr3_aa: CASSVGVGNTIYF

j_call: TRBJ1-2
clone_size: -
v_call: TRBV4-1
d_call: -
cdr3_nt: TGCGCCAGCAGCCAAACTGAACAGGGTTACTATGGCTACACCTTC
cdr3_aa: CASSQTEQGYYGYTF

j_call: TRBJ1-3
clone_size: -
v_call: TRBV4-3
d_call: -
cdr3_nt: TGCGCCAGCAGCCCGTCCGCGGGTCAGGTTGACGGAAACACCATATATTTT
cdr3_aa: CASSPSAGQVDGNTIYF

j_call: TRBJ1-4
clone_size: many
v_call: TRBV7-2
d_call: -
cdr3_nt: TGTGCCAGCAGCTTATCTTCTGAAAAACTGTTTTTT
cdr3_aa: CASSLSSEKLFF

j_call: TRBJ2-3
clone_size: -
v_call: TRBV6-5
d_call: TRBD1
cdr3_nt: TGTGCCAGCAGCCGGGGGGACAGGGGAAGAGATACGCAGTATTTT
cdr3_aa: CASSRGDRGRDTQYF

j_call: TRBJ1-3
clone_size: few
v_call: TRBV5-1
d_call: -
cdr3_nt: TGCGCCAGCAGCCGGGAGGGGGTACCTAACTCTGGAAACACCATATATTTT
cdr3_aa: CASSREGVPNSGNTIYF

j_call: TRBJ1-2
clone_size: -
v_call: TRBV6-1
d_call: -
cdr3_nt: TGTGCCAGCAGTGAGAACCGGGGAGGGATAGGGGGCTACACCTTC
cdr3_aa: CASSENRGGIGGYTF

j_call: TRBJ1-1
clone_size: few
v_call: TRBV27
d_call: -
cdr3_nt: TGTGCCAGCAGTTCATGGGGGATGAACACTGAAGCTTTCTTT
cdr3_aa: CASSSWGMNTEAFF

j_call: TRBJ1-2
clone_size: few
v_call: TRBV4-3
d_call: -
cdr3_nt: TGCGCCAGCAGCCATGACGGGCTCGCCGGCTACACCTTC
cdr3_aa: CASSHDGLAGYTF

j_call: TRBJ2-1
clone_size: -
v_call: TRBV7-9
d_call: -
cdr3_nt: TGTGCCAGCAGCTTAGAACTCCTCCAGTGGGAGCAGTTCTTC
cdr3_aa: CASSLELLQWEQFF

j_call: TRBJ1-1
clone_size: -
v_call: TRBV7-2
d_call: TRBD1
cdr3_nt: TGTGCCAGCAGCCGCTTATCCGGGACAGTGAACACTGAAGCTTTCTTT
cdr3_aa: CASSRLSGTVNTEAFF

j_call: TRBJ1-3
clone_size: -
v_call: TRBV5-4
d_call: -
cdr3_nt: TGTGCCAGCAGCTTGGATAGATCTGGAAACACCATATATTTT
cdr3_aa: CASSLDRSGNTIYF

j_call: TRBJ1-2
clone_size: -
v_call: TRBV6-1
d_call: -
cdr3_nt: TGTGCCAGCAGCCTGGCCCCAAATGGCTACACCTTC
cdr3_aa: CASSLAPNGYTF

j_call: TRBJ1-5
clone_size: -
v_call: TRBV5-6
d_call: -
cdr3_nt: TGTGCCAGCAGCTTCCAGGGCCTACGGGATCAGCCCCAGCATTTT
cdr3_aa: CASSFQGLRDQPQHF

j_call: TRBJ1-2
clone_size: -
v_call: TRBV7-2
d_call: -
cdr3_nt: TGTGCCAGCAGCTTAGGCAGGGCTGGCGGCTATGGCTACACCTTC
cdr3_aa: CASSLGRAGGYGYTF

j_call: TRBJ2-1
clone_size: once
v_call: TRBV5-4
d_call: -
cdr3_nt: TGTGCCAGCTCCGTCGGGCTAGCGACGGATGAGCAGTTCTTC
cdr3_aa: CASSVGLATDEQFF

j_call: TRBJ2-7
clone_size: -
v_call: TRBV5-8
d_call: -
cdr3_nt: TGTGCCAGCAGCTCGAGGGTTGCCGGCTACGAGCAGTACTTC
cdr3_aa: CASSSRVAGYEQYF

j_call: TRBJ1-6
clone_size: -
v_call: TRBV2
d_call: -
cdr3_nt: TGTGCCAGCAGGGACAGAGGGGCTAATTCACCCCTCCACTTT
cdr3_aa: CASRDRGANSPLHF

j_call: TRBJ2-3
clone_size: -
v_call: TRBV15
d_call: -
cdr3_nt: TGTGCCACCAGCAGACTCCAGGGCACAGATACGCAGTATTTT
cdr3_aa: CATSRLQGTDTQYF

j_call: TRBJ2-7
clone_size: -
v_call: TRBV5-1
d_call: TRBD2
cdr3_nt: TGCGCCAGCAGCCAGACTAGCGGGACCTACGAGCAGTACTTC
cdr3_aa: CASSQTSGTYEQYF

j_call: TRBJ1-3
clone_size: -
v_call: TRBV18
d_call: -
cdr3_nt: TGTGCCAGCTCACGTCCGGGGACGATTCCTGGAAACACCATATATTTT
cdr3_aa: CASSRPGTIPGNTIYF

j_call: TRBJ2-7
clone_size: once
v_call: TRBV5-5
d_call: -
cdr3_nt: TGTGCCAGCAGCTTGGTCTGGACGGACAGAGGGACCTACGAGCAGTACTTC
cdr3_aa: CASSLVWTDRGTYEQYF

j_call: TRBJ1-5
clone_size: -
v_call: TRBV5-1
d_call: -
cdr3_nt: TGCGCCAGCAGCTTGTCTCGGGATCAGCCCCAGCATTTT
cdr3_aa: CASSLSRDQPQHF

j_call: TRBJ1-5
clone_size: -
v_call: TRBV5-5
d_call: -
cdr3_nt: TGTGCCAGCAGCCTAACGAATCAGCCCCAGCATTTT
cdr3_aa: CASSLTNQPQHF

j_call: TRBJ1-6
clone_size: -
v_call: TRBV2
d_call: -
cdr3_nt: TGTGCCAGCCACGTGGCCTATAATTCACCCCTCCACTTT
cdr3_aa: CASHVAYNSPLHF

j_call: TRBJ1-4
clone_size: few
v_call: TRBV13
d_call: -
cdr3_nt: TGTGCCAGCAGTCCGGACTTAAAACTGTTTTTT
cdr3_aa: CASSPDLKLFF

j_call: TRBJ2-5
clone_size: -
v_call: TRBV2
d_call: -
cdr3_nt: TGTGCCAGCAGTGGACAGAAAGAGACCCAGTACTTC
cdr3_aa: CASSGQKETQYF

j_call: TRBJ2-7
clone_size: -
v_call: TRBV7-9
d_call: -
cdr3_nt: TGTGCCAGCAGTCTTACAGGAGACCCAAAGCAGTACTTC
cdr3_aa: CASSLTGDPKQYF

j_call: TRBJ2-1
clone_size: -
v_call: TRBV6-6
d_call: -
cdr3_nt: TGTGCCAGCTCCGCGGTGGAGCACAATGAGCAGTTCTTC
cdr3_aa: CASSAVEHNEQFF

j_call: TRBJ1-3
clone_size: -
v_call: TRBV15
d_call: -
cdr3_nt: TGTGCCACCAGCAGTTCCTGGGTATCGCAGTCTGGAAACACCATATATTTT
cdr3_aa: CATSSSWVSQSGNTIYF

j_call: TRBJ1-5
clone_size: -
v_call: TRBV20-1
d_call: -
cdr3_nt: TGCAGTGCTAGAGACCGGGTCGACACGTATTTT
cdr3_aa: CSARDRVDTYF

j_call: TRBJ2-7
clone_size: -
v_call: TRBV10-1
d_call: TRBD1
cdr3_nt: TGCGCCAGCAGTGAGGGACAGGGGGCGAGGCAGTACTTC
cdr3_aa: CASSEGQGARQYF

j_call: TRBJ1-2
clone_size: -
v_call: TRBV6-5
d_call: -
cdr3_nt: TGTGCCAGCACCCGGGGGACCCGCTATGGCTACACCTTC
cdr3_aa: CASTRGTRYGYTF

j_call: TRBJ1-2
clone_size: -
v_call: TRBV5-6
d_call: -
cdr3_nt: TGTGCCAGCAGCTTGGCCAACTTCGCACGCGGCTACACCTTC
cdr3_aa: CASSLANFARGYTF

j_call: TRBJ1-2
clone_size: -
v_call: TRBV5-1
d_call: -
cdr3_nt: TGCGCCAGCAGCTTTGACGACAGGCAGGGCTACACCTTC
cdr3_aa: CASSFDDRQGYTF

j_call: TRBJ1-6
clone_size: few
v_call: TRBV30
d_call: -
cdr3_nt: TGTGCCTACAACCCCACTTCAGGACAGCTTAGCTCCTATAATTCACCCCTCCACTTT
cdr3_aa: CAYNPTSGQLSSYNSPLHF

j_call: TRBJ1-2
clone_size: few
v_call: TRBV5-4
d_call: TRBD1
cdr3_nt: TGTGCCAGCAGCTCCCCCGGGACAGGGTGGGCTAACTATGGCTACACCTTC
cdr3_aa: CASSSPGTGWANYGYTF